The sequence of this TCR beta chain was determined in a study of shared clonotypes between healthy human individuals (dated by TCRdb to the early 2020s). Broadly, across the study: Three men and two women, aged 18 to 49 years, made up the cohort. For each donor, three plates each were used for CD4 naive and CD4 memory, two plates were used for CD8 naive, and one plate was used for CD8 memory. To estimate repertoire size and how much clonotypes are shared between individuals, the study performed deep sequencing of blood TCR repertoires from roughly five healthy adults. Libraries were prepared and TCR repertoires were sequenced by different laboratories using diverse techniques, in order to increase sequencing depth and limit assay-specific biases. Each donor's leukapheresis produced roughly between roughly 0.94 and 9.5 billion PBMCs.

As concerns this clone: Its recognized antigen is unknown. No much larger clonotype is one base removed from it; base qualities were not supplied.

Using the deep immunoSEQ assay, multiplex PCR amplified TCR CDR3 regions from genomic DNA. For each cell subset, the extracted genomic DNA was distributed evenly across all wells of several immunoSEQ 96-well plates, and each plate served as one replicate. For sorted subsets, around 0.2 ug genomic DNA, equal to tens of thousands of T cell genomes, was loaded into each replicate PCR. The purified libraries were quantified using a Qubit 3.0 fluorometer, sized with a Bioanalyzer 2100, and then quantified again using the KAPA Library Quantification kit. Every immunoSEQ 96-well plate was sequenced on a separate single-read 150-cycle Illumina NextSeq 550 flow cell. For the original study's pipeline: Because the immunoSEQ output held only junctional sequences and lacked quality scores, the filtering could not match the filtering applied to full-length reads. To assign V/J genes and CDR3, sequences were annotated using PyIR, a Python wrapper for IgBLAST v1.9, with IMGT germline references. Reads were removed for weak V/J assignments (E-value above 1e-6), missing CDR3, stop codons, out-of-frame junctions, or ambiguous translated residues. V3J clonotypes were defined as sequences sharing the same inferred V gene, J gene, and CDR3 amino acid sequence. Percentage overlap between repertoires was computed as shared unique clonotypes divided by the size of the smaller repertoire. Richness of each repertoire was evaluated using RTK rarefaction, the Chao1 estimator, and Recon v2.1 estimates of unobserved clonotypes. Generation probabilities were computed with OLGA for all TCRbeta clonotypes obtained by the gDNA method from a few donors. Not all clones reach the TCRdb copy of this immuneACCESS table, which keeps in-frame sequences only. Checked studies attribute under half of the gap to unresolved V genes and leave the rest unexplained. Clonal size and the V and J genes are those of that table, whereas D and trimming came from the DNA. The sample table records around 750,000 clones; approximately 79% of these occur just once. The biggest ten clones account for 1.5% to 2% of the sample.

Points the paper makes about the study in general: Pairwise subsampling indicated that sequencing depth was expected to affect the degree of clonotype sharing among donors. Only blood was sampled, and tissue TCR repertoires likely differ from those in blood. Estimated clonotype richness was generally larger for naive than for memory subsets. Even with the large sequencing depth, rarefaction of the sorted-subset datasets indicated that sequencing was incomplete. Across several donors, about 5% of naive CD4, roughly 3.8% of naive CD8, approximately 2.5% of memory CD4, and 0.4% of memory CD8 clonotypes were shared. The small number of donors limited the genetic and exposure-history diversity represented. Compared with non-shared clonotypes, the clonotypes found in all four sorted-subset donors had higher generation probabilities.

CDR1 MGHRA and CDR2 YSYEKL were looked up in the germline V gene. The CDR3 starts with the cysteine, ends with the phenylalanine, and has 17 residues. Only CDR3 DNA remains: 51 bases, in frame from the first base. V ends up 5 bases short and J 2 bases short, with an unmatched junction base count of 12. The donors were healthy, HIV-negative adults who had no recently reported acute infections or vaccinations. Every donor was a Caucasian adult residing in Nashville, Tennessee, USA. Magnetic negative selection was used to enrich CD4+ T cells, after which naive cells were positively selected on CD45RA and the negative fraction became the memory subset. Blood was obtained by leukapheresis, after which PBMCs were separated by Ficoll-Histopaque density gradient centrifugation and cryopreserved in liquid nitrogen vapor phase. Analytical flow cytometry was used to check the purity and quantity of each magnetically sorted T cell population. From each sorted fraction, genomic DNA was isolated and quantified by UV absorbance on a Nanodrop 2000c.

This chain is built from TRBV4-1 and TRBJ1-5; 7 bases in between match TRBD1. Sequenced material: memory CD4+ T cells sorted from blood. The label giving this sample's cell subset or site can be read as: CD45RA-negative fraction. The TCR was taken from a young woman in good health. The CDR3 protein: CASSWGGTARGNQPQHF. The sequence in DNA is TGCGCCAGCAGCTGGGGGGGGACAGCCCGGGGCAATCAGCCCCAGCATTTT.